The source of this T cell receptor (beta chain) is a study of technical replicates of blood from a few donors. Per germline, CDR1 MGHRA and CDR2 YSYEKL. The CDR3 totals 16 residues. Trimming stripped 10 bases from V and 7 bases from J, with 26 bases between. Data came from immunoSEQ multiplex PCR; TCRdb stores just in-frame clones and leaves some out. The sample records about 80,000 clones, about 98% being singletons. The V and J genes are TRBV4-1 and TRBJ2-1; D is possibly TRBD1 (5 bases). The TCR sequence derives from a human donor in good health. The sample was T cells isolated from PBMCs. The CDR3 here is CATLPTLRQGSNEQFF. CDR3 in DNA: TGCGCCACCCTCCCCACCCTAAGGCAGGGTTCGAATGAGCAGTTCTTC.